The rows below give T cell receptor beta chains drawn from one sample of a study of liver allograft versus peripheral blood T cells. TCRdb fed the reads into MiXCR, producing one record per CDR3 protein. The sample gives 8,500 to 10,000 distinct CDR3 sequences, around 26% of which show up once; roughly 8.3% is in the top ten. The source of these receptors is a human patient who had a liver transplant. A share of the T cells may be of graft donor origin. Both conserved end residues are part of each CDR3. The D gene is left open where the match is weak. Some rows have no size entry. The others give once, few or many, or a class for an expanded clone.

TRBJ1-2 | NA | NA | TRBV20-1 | CSAPGGGNYGYTF | TGCAGTGCCCCGGGGGGGGGCAACTATGGCTACACCTTC
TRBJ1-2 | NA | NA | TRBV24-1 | CATSDGQGANYGYTF | TGTGCCACCAGTGATGGTCAGGGAGCTAACTATGGCTACACCTTC
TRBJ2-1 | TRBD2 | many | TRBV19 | CASAAGLASNEQFF | TGTGCCAGTGCCGCGGGACTAGCATCCAATGAGCAGTTCTTC
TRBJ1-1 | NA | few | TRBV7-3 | CASSITPRPNTEAFF | TGTGCCAGCAGCATCACCCCAAGACCGAACACTGAAGCTTTCTTT
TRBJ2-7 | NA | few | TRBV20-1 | CSARRELLYEQYF | TGCAGTGCTAGACGGGAGTTGCTTTACGAGCAGTACTTC
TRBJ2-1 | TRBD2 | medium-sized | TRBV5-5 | CASQLRLAGGEQFF | TGTGCCAGCCAGCTGAGGCTAGCGGGGGGTGAGCAGTTCTTC
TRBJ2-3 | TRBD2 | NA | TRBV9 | CASSPRTSGVLYTQYF | TGTGCCAGCAGCCCCCGAACTAGCGGGGTACTTTATACGCAGTATTTT
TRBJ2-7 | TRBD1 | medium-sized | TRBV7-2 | CASSYRTGGIEQYF | TGTGCCAGCAGCTATCGGACAGGGGGTATCGAGCAGTACTTC
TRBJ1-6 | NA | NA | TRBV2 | CASSALGGGTNSPLHF | TGTGCCAGCAGCGCCCTGGGGGGAGGAACTAATTCACCCCTCCACTTT
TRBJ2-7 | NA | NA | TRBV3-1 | CASSMGPYEQYF | TGTGCCAGCAGTATGGGGCCCTACGAGCAGTACTTC
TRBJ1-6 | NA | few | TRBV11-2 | CASSENSNSPLHF | TGTGCCAGCAGCGAAAACAGCAATTCACCCCTCCACTTT
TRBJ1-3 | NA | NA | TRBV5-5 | CASSFQGTGNTIYF | TGTGCCAGCAGCTTCCAGGGGACTGGAAACACCATATATTTT
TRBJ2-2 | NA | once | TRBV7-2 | CASRTQGTGELFF | TGTGCCAGCAGAACCCAGGGCACCGGGGAGCTGTTTTTT
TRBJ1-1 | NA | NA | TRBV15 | CATSPGYTEAFF | TGTGCCACCAGCCCCGGGTACACTGAAGCTTTCTTT
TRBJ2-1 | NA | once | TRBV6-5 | CASGESPSRDWVREQFF | TGTGCCAGCGGAGAGTCACCGTCCCGGGACTGGGTTCGGGAGCAGTTCTTC
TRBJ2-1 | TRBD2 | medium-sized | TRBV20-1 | CSARDGSSGAYNEQFF | TGCAGTGCTAGAGATGGGAGTAGCGGGGCCTACAATGAGCAGTTCTTC
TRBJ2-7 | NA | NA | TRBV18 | CASSPRQYEQYF | TGTGCCAGCTCACCACGTCAATACGAGCAGTACTTC
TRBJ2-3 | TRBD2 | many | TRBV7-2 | CASSMLRGNTDTQYF | TGTGCCAGCAGCATGTTGCGGGGGAACACAGATACGCAGTATTTT
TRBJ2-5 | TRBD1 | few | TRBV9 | CASSKGQGLETQYF | TGTGCCAGCAGTAAAGGACAGGGTCTGGAGACCCAGTACTTC
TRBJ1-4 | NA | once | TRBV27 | CASSWGGEFNEKLFF | TGTGCCAGCAGTTGGGGAGGGGAGTTTAATGAAAAACTGTTTTTT
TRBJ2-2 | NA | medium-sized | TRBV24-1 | CATSDFKRGTGELFF | TGTGCCACCAGTGATTTCAAAAGGGGCACCGGGGAGCTGTTTTTT
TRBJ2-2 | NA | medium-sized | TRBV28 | CASDGEHGAAGELFF | TGTGCCAGCGATGGAGAACACGGAGCGGCCGGGGAGCTGTTTTTT
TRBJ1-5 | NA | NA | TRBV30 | CAWNLRGGDQPQHF | TGTGCCTGGAACTTGAGAGGGGGGGATCAGCCCCAGCATTTT
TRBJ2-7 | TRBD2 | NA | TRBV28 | CASSFSSGRDEQYF | TGTGCCAGCAGTTTTTCGAGCGGGAGGGATGAGCAGTACTTC